Below, 29 T cell receptor beta chains from the same sample are listed, as sequenced in a study of monozygotic twins with inflammatory bowel disease. TCRdb reprocessed the 5' RACE reads and keeps a single row for each CDR3 protein, giving no DNA. The listing contains 420,000 or so distinct CDR3 sequences. The sequencing input was blood. The receptor source for this set is a human donor with ulcerative colitis or Crohn's disease, or a healthy co-twin of an affected twin (not recorded which).

The chain combines TRBV29-1 with TRBJ1-5. Per germline, CDR1 SQVTM and CDR2 ANQGSEA. CDR3 length: 11 residues. This chain's CDR3 is CSATKGPDQHF.

V and J are TRBV20-1 and TRBJ1-2; TCRdb gives TRBD1 as the D gene, but with no DNA this cannot be confirmed. The CDR3 consists of 17 residues. CDR1 and CDR2 from the germline V gene are DFQATT and SNEGSKA (reference sequence). This CDR3 is CSARDGWRDSGNYGYTF.

The chain employs TRBV7-9 and TRBJ2-7; TCRdb's D call, TRBD1, is unchecked because there is no DNA. The germline V gene encodes CDR1 SEHNR and CDR2 FQNEAQ (reference sequence). The CDR3 has 13 amino acids. This CDR3 reads CATRGTGSYEQYF.

This chain connects TRBV5-5 to TRBJ2-6; TCRdb names TRBD1, which stays unverified in the absence of DNA. The germline V gene encodes CDR1 SGHKS and CDR2 YYEKEE (reference sequence). The CDR3 contains 12 residues. CDR3 in amino acids: CASSLGGQVLTF.

The chain combines TRBV28 with TRBJ2-7. Germline V gene sequence: CDR1 MDHEN, CDR2 SYDVKM. The CDR3 is 12 residues long. CDR3 in amino acids: CASSLTMIEQYF.

The gene calls are TRBV2 and TRBJ1-2; TCRdb proposes TRBD1, but this gene call is untestable without DNA. The germline CDR1 and CDR2 sequences are SNHLY and FYNNEI. This CDR3 has 14 residues. The CDR3 sequence: CASKTTGANYGYTF. Filled out from reference TRBV2 and TRBJ1-2, the complete variable domain reads EPEVTQTPSHQVTQMGQEVILRCVPISNHLYFYWYRQILGQKVEFLVSFYNNEISEKSEIFDDQFSVERPDGSNFTLKIRSTKLEDSAMYFCASKTTGANYGYTFGSGTRLTVV.

The chain employs TRBV20-1 and TRBJ1-6. The CDR3 runs to 16 residues. CDR1 DFQATT and CDR2 SNEGSKA come from the germline V gene (reference sequence). The CDR3 reads CSARDWLQGGNSPLHF.

J is TRBJ2-1 and V is TRBV27. CDR1 MNHEY and CDR2 SMNVEV come from the germline V gene (reference sequence). The CDR3 contains 15 residues. CDR3: CASSLFNGSYNEQFF.

This sequence joins TRBV15 and TRBJ1-5; TCRdb indicates TRBD1, and absent DNA this call remains unverified. Germline-derived CDR1 and CDR2 are LNHNV and YYDKDF (reference sequence). CDR3 length: 14 residues. This CDR3 is CATSRGQSNQPQHF.

The chain recombines TRBV9 with TRBJ2-5. The CDR3 totals 12 residues. Germline V gene sequence: CDR1 SGDLS, CDR2 YYNGEE. The CDR3 protein is CASRGTGETQYF. Filled out from reference TRBV9 and TRBJ2-5, the complete variable domain reads DSGVTQTPKHLITATGQRVTLRCSPRSGDLSVYWYQQSLDQGLQFLIQYYNGEERAKGNILERFSAQQFPDLHSELNLSSLELGDSALYFCASRGTGETQYFGPGTRLLVL.

J is TRBJ2-7 and V is TRBV9; TCRdb picks TRBD1, but there is no DNA to check that call. Germline V gene sequence: CDR1 SGDLS, CDR2 YYNGEE. The CDR3 totals 13 residues. The CDR3 protein is CASSVVTGGEQYF.

The rearrangement uses TRBV20-1 and TRBJ1-1; TCRdb selects TRBD1, and the lack of DNA leaves this call unchecked. The CDR3 contains 14 residues. CDR1 is DFQATT, CDR2 SNEGSKA, per germline (reference sequence). CDR3 region: CSARGAPGGGKAFF.

The rearrangement uses TRBV20-1 and TRBJ2-3; TCRdb's D call of TRBD2 is untestable without DNA. Germline V CDR1 and CDR2: DFQATT, SNEGSKA (reference sequence). CDR3 size: 15 residues. The CDR3 is CSATGLAGYTDTQYF.

This chain links TRBV10-3 with TRBJ2-3; there is no DNA to check the TCRdb D call of TRBD2. The germline V gene has CDR1 ENHRY and CDR2 SYGVKD. This CDR3 has 14 residues. CDR3 sequence reads: CAIKAGGLADTQYF.

V gene TRBV15 combines with J gene TRBJ2-3. The CDR3 runs to 13 residues. The germline V gene has CDR1 LNHNV and CDR2 YYDKDF (reference sequence). CDR3 region: CATSRAVGDTQYF. Complete variable domain (other parts from reference TRBV15 and TRBJ2-3): DAMVIQNPRYQVTQFGKPVTLSCSQTLNHNVMYWYQQKSSQAPKLLFHYYDKDFNNEADTPDNFQSRRPNTSFCFLDIRSPGLGDTAMYLCATSRAVGDTQYFGPGTRLTVL.

The chain links TRBV2 to TRBJ1-5; checking the TCRdb D call of TRBD1 is not possible without DNA. CDR3 size: 15 residues. In germline, CDR1 is SNHLY, CDR2 FYNNEI. This CDR3 is CASTRTGASNQPQHF.

This CDR3 reads CASSLSLGAGELFF. This chain uses TRBV7-2 with TRBJ2-2; as DNA is missing, the TRBD2 call by TCRdb cannot be tested. The CDR3 totals 14 residues. From germline, CDR1 is SGHTA and CDR2 FQGNSA.

CDR3 region: CASSLGGTSDEQYF. The chain links TRBV11-2 to TRBJ2-7; TCRdb reports TRBD2, a call that lacks DNA to check it against. Germline CDR1 SGHAT, CDR2 FQNNGV. This CDR3 contains 14 residues.

The rearrangement links TRBV4-1 to TRBJ1-4; TCRdb's assignment of TRBD1 cannot be checked, as there is no DNA. The CDR3 has 14 amino acids. Per germline, CDR1 MGHRA and CDR2 YSYEKL. The CDR3 here is CASSQDSGLEKLFF.

V is TRBV5-4 and J is TRBJ2-2; the TRBD2 assignment by TCRdb is unverifiable without DNA. CDR3 length equals 16 residues. Germline CDR1 and CDR2: SGHNT and YYREEE (reference sequence). CDR3 amino acids: CASSPEPAGGTGELFF.

The V gene is TRBV25-1, the J gene TRBJ2-1; the D gene TCRdb calls, TRBD2, cannot be checked with no DNA. The germline gives CDR1 MGHDK, CDR2 SYGVNS. The CDR3 has 15 amino acids. CDR3 sequence: CASSDGSSGYNEQFF. The full variable domain, rest sourced from reference TRBV25-1 and TRBJ2-1, is EADIYQTPRYLVIGTGKKITLECSQTMGHDKMYWYQQDPGMELHLIHYSYGVNSTEKGDLSSESTVSRIRTEHFPLTLESARPSHTSQYLCASSDGSSGYNEQFFGPGTRLTVL.

The chain combines TRBV15 with TRBJ2-2; the D gene TCRdb calls, TRBD1, cannot be checked with no DNA. CDR1 and CDR2 from the germline V gene are LNHNV and YYDKDF (reference sequence). CDR3 length: 14 amino acids. The CDR3 loop is CATRGGPGVGELFF.

The V gene is TRBV20-1, the J gene TRBJ2-3; the TRBD1 assignment by TCRdb is unverifiable without DNA. Germline lookup yields CDR1 DFQATT and CDR2 SNEGSKA (reference sequence). The CDR3 extends over 16 amino acids. CDR3 amino acids: CSVYPGTGRTTDTQYF.

V usage is TRBV5-1 and J usage is TRBJ2-1. CDR1 is SGHRS, CDR2 YFSETQ, per germline. The CDR3 totals 14 residues. CDR3 protein: CASSLVDQVNEQFF.

The chain recombines TRBV7-2 with TRBJ2-5; TCRdb gives TRBD2 as the D gene, but with no DNA this cannot be confirmed. This CDR3 spans 13 amino acids. Germline CDR1 is SGHTA and CDR2 is FQGNSA. The CDR3 here is CASSRAGRWSQYF.

The CDR3: CSASGTGRTDTQYF. The rearrangement uses TRBV20-1 and TRBJ2-3. Germline CDR1 and CDR2: DFQATT and SNEGSKA (reference sequence). CDR3 size: 14 residues.

The rearrangement links TRBV3-1 to TRBJ2-7; TCRdb's D call, TRBD1, is unchecked because there is no DNA. The V gene's germline CDR1 is LGHDT and CDR2 YNNKEL (reference sequence). This CDR3 contains 15 residues. CDR3 protein: CASSQAQGGPYEQYF.

The chain joins TRBV9 to TRBJ2-5. CDR1 is SGDLS, CDR2 YYNGEE, per germline. This CDR3 spans 14 amino acids. CDR3 in amino acids: CASSGDTRSQTQYF.

The V call is TRBV3-1, the J call TRBJ2-2; TCRdb reports TRBD1, a call that lacks DNA to check it against. The CDR3 spans 15 residues. The germline V gene encodes CDR1 LGHDT and CDR2 YNNKEL (reference sequence). Here the CDR3 reads CASGYRGTYTGELFF.